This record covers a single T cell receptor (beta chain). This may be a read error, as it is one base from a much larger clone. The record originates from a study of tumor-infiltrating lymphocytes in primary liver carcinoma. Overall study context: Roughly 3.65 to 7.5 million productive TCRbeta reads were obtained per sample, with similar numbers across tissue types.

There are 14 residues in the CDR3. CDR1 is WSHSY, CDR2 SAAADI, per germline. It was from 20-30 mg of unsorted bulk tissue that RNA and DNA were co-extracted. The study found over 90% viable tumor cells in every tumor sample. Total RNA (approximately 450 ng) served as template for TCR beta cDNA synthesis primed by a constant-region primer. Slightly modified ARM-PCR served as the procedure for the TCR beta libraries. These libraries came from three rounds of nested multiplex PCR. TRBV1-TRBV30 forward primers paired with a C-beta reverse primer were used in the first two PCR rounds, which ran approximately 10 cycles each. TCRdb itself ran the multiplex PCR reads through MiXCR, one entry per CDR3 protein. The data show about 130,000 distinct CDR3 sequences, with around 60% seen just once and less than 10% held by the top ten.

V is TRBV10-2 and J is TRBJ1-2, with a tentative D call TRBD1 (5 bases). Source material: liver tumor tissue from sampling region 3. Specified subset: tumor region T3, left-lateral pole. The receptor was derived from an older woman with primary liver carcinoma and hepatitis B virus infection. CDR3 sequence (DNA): TGCGCCAGCAGTGAGCCAGGGAGTAACTATGGCTACGCCTTC. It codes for CASSEPGSNYGYAF.